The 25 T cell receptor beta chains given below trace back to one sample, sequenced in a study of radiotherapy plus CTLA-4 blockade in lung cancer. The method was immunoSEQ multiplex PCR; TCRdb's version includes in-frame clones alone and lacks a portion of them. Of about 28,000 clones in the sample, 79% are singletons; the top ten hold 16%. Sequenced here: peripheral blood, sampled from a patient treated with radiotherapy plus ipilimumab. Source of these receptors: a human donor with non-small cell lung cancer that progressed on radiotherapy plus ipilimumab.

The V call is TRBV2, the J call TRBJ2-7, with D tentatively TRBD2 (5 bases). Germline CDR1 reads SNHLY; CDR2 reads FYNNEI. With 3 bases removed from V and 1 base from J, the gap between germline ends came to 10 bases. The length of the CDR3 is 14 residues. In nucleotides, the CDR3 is TGTGCCAGCAGTGATCACGGGGTATCCTACGAGCAGTACTTC. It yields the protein CASSDHGVSYEQYF.

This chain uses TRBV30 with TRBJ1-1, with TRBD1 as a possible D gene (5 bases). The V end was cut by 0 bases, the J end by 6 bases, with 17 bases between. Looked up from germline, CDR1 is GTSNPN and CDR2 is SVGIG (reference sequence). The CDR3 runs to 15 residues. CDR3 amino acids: CAWSVDPTGAAEAFF. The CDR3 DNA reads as TGTGCCTGGAGTGTAGACCCCACAGGTGCTGCTGAAGCTTTCTTT.

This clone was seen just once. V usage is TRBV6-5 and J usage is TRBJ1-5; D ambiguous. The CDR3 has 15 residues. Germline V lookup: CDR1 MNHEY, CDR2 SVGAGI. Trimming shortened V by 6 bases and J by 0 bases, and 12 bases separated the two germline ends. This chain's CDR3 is CASRLTRNSNQPQHF. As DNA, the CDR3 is TGTGCCAGCAGGCTGACTAGAAATAGCAATCAGCCCCAGCATTTT.

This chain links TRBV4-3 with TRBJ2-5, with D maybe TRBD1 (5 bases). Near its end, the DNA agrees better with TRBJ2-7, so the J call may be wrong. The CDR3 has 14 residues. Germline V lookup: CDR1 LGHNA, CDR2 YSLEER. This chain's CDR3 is CASSQERQYYEQYF. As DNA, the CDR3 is TGCGCCAGCAGCCAAGAACGACAGTACTACGAGCAGTACTTC.

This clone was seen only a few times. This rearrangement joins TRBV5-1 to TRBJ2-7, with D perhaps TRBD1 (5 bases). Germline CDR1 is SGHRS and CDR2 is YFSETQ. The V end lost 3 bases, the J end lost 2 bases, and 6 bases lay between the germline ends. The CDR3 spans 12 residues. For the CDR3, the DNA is TGCGCCAGCAGCTCGACAGCCTACGAGCAGTACTTC. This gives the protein CASSSTAYEQYF.

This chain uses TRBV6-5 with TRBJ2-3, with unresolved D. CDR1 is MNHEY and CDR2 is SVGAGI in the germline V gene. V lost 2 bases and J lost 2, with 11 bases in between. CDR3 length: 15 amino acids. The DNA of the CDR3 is TGTGCCAGCAGTTACGGGCCCTCCCTCACAGATACGCAGTATTTT. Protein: CASSYGPSLTDTQYF.

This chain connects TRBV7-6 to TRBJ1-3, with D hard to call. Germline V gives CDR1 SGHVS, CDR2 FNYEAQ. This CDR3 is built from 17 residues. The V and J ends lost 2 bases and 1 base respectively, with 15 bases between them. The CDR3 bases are TGTGCCAGCAGCTTACGACCCAGCGCTGGTTCTGGAAACACCATATATTTT. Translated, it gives CASSLRPSAGSGNTIYF.

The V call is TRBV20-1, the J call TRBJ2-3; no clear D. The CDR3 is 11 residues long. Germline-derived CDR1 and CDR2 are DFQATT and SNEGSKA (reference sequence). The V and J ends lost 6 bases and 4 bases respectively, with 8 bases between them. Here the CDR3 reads CSASIADTQYF. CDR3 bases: TGCAGTGCAAGTATCGCAGATACGCAGTATTTT.

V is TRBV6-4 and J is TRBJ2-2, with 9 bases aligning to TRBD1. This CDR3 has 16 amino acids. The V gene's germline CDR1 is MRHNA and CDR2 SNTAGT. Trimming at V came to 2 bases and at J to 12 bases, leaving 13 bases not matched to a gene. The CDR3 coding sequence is TGTGCCAGCAGTGACGCGCCGACAGGGGGGTCGGGGAAGCTGTTTTTT. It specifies CASSDAPTGGSGKLFF.

CDR3 coding DNA: TGTGCCAGCAGCCCACGGACTAGCGGGGGCTCCTACGAGCAGTACTTC. Translating gives CASSPRTSGGSYEQYF. The chain combines TRBV11-2 with TRBJ2-7, with 13 positions matching TRBD2. Germline V gives CDR1 SGHAT, CDR2 FQNNGV. The CDR3 has 16 amino acids. V gave up 5 bases and J gave up 0 bases; unmatched junction bases: 4.

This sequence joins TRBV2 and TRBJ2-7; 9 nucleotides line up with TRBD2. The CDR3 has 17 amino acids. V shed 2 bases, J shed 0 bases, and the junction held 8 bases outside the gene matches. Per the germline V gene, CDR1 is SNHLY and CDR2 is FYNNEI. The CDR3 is CASSEFLGTSRSYEQYF. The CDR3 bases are TGTGCCAGCAGTGAATTTCTGGGGACTAGCCGCTCCTACGAGCAGTACTTC.

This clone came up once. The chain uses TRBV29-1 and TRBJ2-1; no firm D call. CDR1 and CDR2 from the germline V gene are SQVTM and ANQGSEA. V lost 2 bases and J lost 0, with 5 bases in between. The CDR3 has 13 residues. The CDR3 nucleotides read TGCAGCGTTGAACTGGGCTCCTACAATGAGCAGTTCTTC. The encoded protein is CSVELGSYNEQFF.

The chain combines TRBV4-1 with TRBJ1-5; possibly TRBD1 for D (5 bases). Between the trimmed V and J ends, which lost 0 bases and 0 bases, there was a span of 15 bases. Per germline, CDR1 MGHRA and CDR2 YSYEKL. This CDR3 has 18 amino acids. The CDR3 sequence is CASSQDWGTGTSNQPQHF. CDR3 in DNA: TGCGCCAGCAGCCAAGATTGGGGAACAGGTACTAGCAATCAGCCCCAGCATTTT.

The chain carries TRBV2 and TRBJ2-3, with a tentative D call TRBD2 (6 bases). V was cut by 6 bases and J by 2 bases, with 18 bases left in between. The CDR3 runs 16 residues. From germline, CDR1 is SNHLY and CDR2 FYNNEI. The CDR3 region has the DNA TGTGCCAGCAGCAACCTTGGAGGGGCCCCCACAGATACGCAGTATTTT. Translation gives CASSNLGGAPTDTQYF.

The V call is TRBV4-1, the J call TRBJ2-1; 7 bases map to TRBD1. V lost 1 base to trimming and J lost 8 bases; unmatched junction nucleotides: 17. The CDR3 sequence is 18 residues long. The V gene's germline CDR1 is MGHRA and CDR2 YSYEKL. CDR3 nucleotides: TGCGCCAGCAGCCAAGGAGAACCTTCAGGGGGTTGGGGTGATGAGCAGTTCTTC. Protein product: CASSQGEPSGGWGDEQFF.

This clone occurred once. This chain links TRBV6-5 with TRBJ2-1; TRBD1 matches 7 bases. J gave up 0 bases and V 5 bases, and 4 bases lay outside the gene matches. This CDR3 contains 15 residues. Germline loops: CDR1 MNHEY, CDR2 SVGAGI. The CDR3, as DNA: TGTGCCAGCAGTGCGACAGGGTTCTCCTACAATGAGCAGTTCTTC. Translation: CASSATGFSYNEQFF.

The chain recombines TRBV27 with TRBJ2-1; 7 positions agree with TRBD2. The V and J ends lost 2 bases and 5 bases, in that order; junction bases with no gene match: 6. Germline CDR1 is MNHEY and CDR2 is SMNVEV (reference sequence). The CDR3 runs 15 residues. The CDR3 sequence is CASSLAGVFNNEQFF. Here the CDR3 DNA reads TGTGCCAGCAGTTTAGCGGGGGTCTTTAACAATGAGCAGTTCTTC.

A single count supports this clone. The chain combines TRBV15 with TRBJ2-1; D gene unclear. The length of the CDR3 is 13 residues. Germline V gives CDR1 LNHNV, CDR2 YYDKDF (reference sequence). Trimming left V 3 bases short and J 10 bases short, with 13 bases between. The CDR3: CATSSPGPLEQFF. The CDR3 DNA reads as TGTGCCACCAGCAGTCCGGGTCCTTTGGAGCAGTTCTTC.

CDR3 nucleotide sequence: TGTGCCAGCAGCCTCCCCCCTCTGTCTGGGGGAAACACCATATATTTT. It specifies CASSLPPLSGGNTIYF. The chain joins TRBV7-9 to TRBJ1-3; D not certain. The CDR3 spans 16 residues. The V gene's germline CDR1 is SEHNR and CDR2 FQNEAQ (reference sequence). Trimming pared 5 bases from V and 4 bases from J, leaving 18 bases between.

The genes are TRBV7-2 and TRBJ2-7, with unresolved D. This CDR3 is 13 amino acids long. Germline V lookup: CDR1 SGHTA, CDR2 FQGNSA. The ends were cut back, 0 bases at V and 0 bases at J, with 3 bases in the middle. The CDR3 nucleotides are TGTGCCAGCAGCTTAGCCAACTCCTACGAGCAGTACTTC. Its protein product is CASSLANSYEQYF.

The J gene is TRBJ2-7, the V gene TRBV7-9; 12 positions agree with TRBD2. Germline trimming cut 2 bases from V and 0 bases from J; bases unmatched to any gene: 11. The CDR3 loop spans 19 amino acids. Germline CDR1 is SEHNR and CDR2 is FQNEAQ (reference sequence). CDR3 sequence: CASSLMGRLAGAPSYEQYF. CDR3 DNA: TGTGCCAGCAGCTTAATGGGACGACTAGCGGGGGCCCCCTCCTACGAGCAGTACTTC. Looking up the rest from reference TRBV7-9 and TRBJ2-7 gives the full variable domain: DTGVSQNPRHKITKRGQNVTFRCDPISEHNRLYWYRQTLGQGPEFLTYFQNEAQLEKSRLLSDRFSAERPKGSFSTLEIQRTEQGDSAMYLCASSLMGRLAGAPSYEQYFGPGTRLTVT.

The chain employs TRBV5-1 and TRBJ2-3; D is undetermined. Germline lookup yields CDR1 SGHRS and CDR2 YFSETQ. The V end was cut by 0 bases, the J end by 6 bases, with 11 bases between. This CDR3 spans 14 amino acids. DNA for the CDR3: TGCGCCAGCAGCTTGGGACCGTTGGGGGATACGCAGTATTTT. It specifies CASSLGPLGDTQYF.

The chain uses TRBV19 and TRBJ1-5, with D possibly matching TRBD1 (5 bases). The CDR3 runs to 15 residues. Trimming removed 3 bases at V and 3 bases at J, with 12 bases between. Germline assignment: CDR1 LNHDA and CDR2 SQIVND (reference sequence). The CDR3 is CASSIGARNNQPQHF. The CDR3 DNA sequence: TGTGCCAGTAGTATTGGGGCAAGGAACAATCAGCCCCAGCATTTT.

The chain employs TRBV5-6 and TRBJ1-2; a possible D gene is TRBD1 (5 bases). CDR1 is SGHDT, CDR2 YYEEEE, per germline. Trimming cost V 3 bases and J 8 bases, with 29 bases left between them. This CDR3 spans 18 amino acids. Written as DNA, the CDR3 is TGTGCCAGCAGCTCGGGGCGGGCAGCGAAACGGGAAGTAGAGGGCTACACCTTC. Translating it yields CASSSGRAAKREVEGYTF.

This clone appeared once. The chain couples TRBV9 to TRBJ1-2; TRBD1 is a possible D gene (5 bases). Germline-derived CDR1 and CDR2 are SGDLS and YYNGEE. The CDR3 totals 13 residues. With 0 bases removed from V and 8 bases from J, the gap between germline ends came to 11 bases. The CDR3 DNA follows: TGTGCCAGCAGCGTAGCTGTCGGGGACGGCTACACCTTC. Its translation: CASSVAVGDGYTF. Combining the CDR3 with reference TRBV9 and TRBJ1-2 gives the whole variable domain DSGVTQTPKHLITATGQRVTLRCSPRSGDLSVYWYQQSLDQGLQFLIQYYNGEERAKGNILERFSAQQFPDLHSELNLSSLELGDSALYFCASSVAVGDGYTFGSGTRLTVV.